The 10 T cell receptor beta chains listed next were all sequenced from one sample in a study of T cell repertoires in cytomegalovirus infection. In TCRdb, the reads were re-called with MiXCR into one record per CDR3 protein. The data contain about 100,000 distinct CDR3 sequences, about 22% of them singletons. The sample taken for sequencing was CD8+ T cells from PBMCs. These receptor sequences come from a human donor in good health (CMV status not recorded). Some clones in this sample may be carry-over from other donors' samples.

This rearrangement joins TRBV28 to TRBJ2-2; 7 bases match TRBD1. The CDR3 loop spans 17 amino acids. The junction had 13 bases not matched to a gene; V was cut back by 5 bases and J by 4 bases. Looked up from germline, CDR1 is MDHEN and CDR2 is SYDVKM. The CDR3 sequence: CASSPHLTGIPTGELFF. In DNA form, the CDR3 reads TGTGCCAGCAGTCCTCACCTGACAGGGATACCCACCGGGGAGCTGTTTTTT.

This clonotype was seen repeatedly, ten times or more. This chain connects TRBV7-2 to TRBJ1-1; D is unclear. The germline gives CDR1 SGHTA, CDR2 FQGNSA. Trimming shortened V by 1 base and J by 0 bases, and 9 bases separated the two germline ends. The CDR3 length is 15 residues. In nucleotides, the CDR3 is TGTGCCAGCAGCTTAGGCAGCCTAATGAACACTGAAGCTTTCTTT. Protein: CASSLGSLMNTEAFF.

The chain has TRBV2 and TRBJ2-7, with TRBD2 matching 13 bases. The junction had 4 bases not matched to a gene; V was cut back by 10 bases and J by 7 bases. Germline V gene lookup returns CDR1 SNHLY and CDR2 FYNNEI. The CDR3 covers 12 residues. The DNA of the CDR3 is TGTGCCAAGGGACTAGCGGGATCAGAGCAGTACTTC. Protein sequence: CAKGLAGSEQYF.

This clonotype was observed a handful of times. The chain joins TRBV27 to TRBJ2-4, with 8 positions matching TRBD1. With V trimmed by 5 bases and J by 5 bases, 5 bases remained unmatched. Germline V lookup: CDR1 MNHEY, CDR2 SMNVEV (reference sequence). CDR3 length: 14 amino acids. DNA for the CDR3: TGTGCCAGCAGTCCCGGGACAGGACAAAACATTCAGTACTTC. As protein: CASSPGTGQNIQYF.

The sample holds many counts of this clonotype. This chain links TRBV11-2 with TRBJ1-6; the match to TRBD1 covers 7 bases. The CDR3 is made up of 15 amino acids. V shed 1 base, J shed 7 bases, and the junction held 4 bases outside the gene matches. Germline V gene data show CDR1 as SGHAT and CDR2 as FQNNGV. The CDR3 DNA reads TGTGCCAGCAGCTTAGGTGGACAGGCAAATTCACCCCTCCACTTT. Protein sequence: CASSLGGQANSPLHF.

This clonotype was counted only a few times. V gene TRBV7-6 combines with J gene TRBJ1-1, with D tentatively TRBD1 (5 bases). V was clipped by 5 bases and J by 4 bases, with 11 bases between them. Germline V gene sequence: CDR1 SGHVS, CDR2 FNYEAQ. This CDR3 region has 13 residues. CDR3 in amino acids: CASSRSGVTEAFF. The CDR3 DNA reads TGTGCCAGCAGCCGTTCGGGGGTCACTGAAGCTTTCTTT.

The chain recombines TRBV28 with TRBJ2-5, with 7 bases fitting TRBD1. The junction had 4 bases not matched to a gene; V was cut back by 5 bases and J by 1 base. The CDR3 extends over 14 amino acids. Germline-derived CDR1 and CDR2 are MDHEN and SYDVKM. The CDR3 DNA follows: TGTGCCAGCAGTGACAGGGCTCTCCAAGAGACCCAGTACTTC. Its protein is CASSDRALQETQYF.

This clonotype was counted at least ten times. V is TRBV7-2 and J is TRBJ2-7; 10 bases align to TRBD1. The germline V gene encodes CDR1 SGHTA and CDR2 FQGNSA. There are 17 residues in the CDR3. J was trimmed by 3 bases and V by 5 bases; bases with no gene match: 13. Here the CDR3 reads CASSAPGVGTGDYEQYF. The CDR3 DNA reads TGTGCCAGCAGCGCCCCAGGGGTCGGGACAGGGGACTACGAGCAGTACTTC.

The chain employs TRBV5-7 and TRBJ1-1; 11 bases map to TRBD1. TRBV5-7 is given ORF status, its function remaining uncertain. The CDR3 spans 23 residues. Losses at the gene ends were 2 bases for V and 0 bases for J; bases not matched to a gene: 24. The CDR3 loop reads CASSFSSPPPMGQGVSMNTEAFF. CDR3 in DNA: TGTGCCAGCAGCTTTTCATCCCCCCCCCCAATGGGACAGGGGGTTTCGATGAACACTGAAGCTTTCTTT.

The V gene is TRBV7-6, the J gene TRBJ2-1; 7 bases match TRBD2. The length of the CDR3 is 15 residues. The junction had 7 bases not matched to a gene; V was cut back by 7 bases and J by 1 base. The germline V gene encodes CDR1 SGHVS and CDR2 FNYEAQ. The CDR3, as DNA: TGTGCCAGCAACCAAAGCGGGGTATCCTACAATGAGCAGTTCTTC. It codes for CASNQSGVSYNEQFF.